The 4 T cell receptor beta chains listed next were all sequenced from one sample in a study of cytomegalovirus exposure and HLA in healthy donors. Both 60 Vbeta primers and 13 Jbeta primers went into the PCR. Assay used: immunoSEQ multiplex PCR; TCRdb lists only in-frame clones, some missing. The data contain about 140,000 clones, roughly three quarters of them singletons. The sequencing sample was made of PBMCs. The source is a woman aged 45-65 years in good health and CMV-seronegative.

The chain combines TRBV7-2 with TRBJ1-2; D is perhaps TRBD1 (5 bases). The CDR3 loop spans 14 amino acids. The ends were cut back, 8 bases at V and 4 bases at J, with 17 bases in the middle. Looked up from germline, CDR1 is SGHTA and CDR2 is FQGNSA. The CDR3 DNA follows: TGTGCCAGCGCAGCTTCAACAGGCCCCTATGGCTACACCTTC. It encodes CASAASTGPYGYTF.

This chain joins TRBV6-5 and TRBJ2-1; 9 nucleotides line up with TRBD2. Germline loops: CDR1 MNHEY, CDR2 SVGAGI. The CDR3 extends over 16 amino acids. With 1 base clipped from V and 4 bases from J, the junction kept 5 bases outside the gene matches. The DNA of the CDR3 is TGTGCCAGCAGTTACTGGATAGCGGGGGAATACAATGAGCAGTTCTTC. Its translation is CASSYWIAGEYNEQFF.

The rearrangement joins TRBV18 to TRBJ1-5, with D perhaps TRBD1 (6 bases). This CDR3 has 15 amino acids. The V end lost 3 bases, the J end lost 5 bases, and 14 bases lay between the germline ends. The germline V gene encodes CDR1 KGHSH and CDR2 LQKENI. Here the CDR3 DNA reads TGTGCCAGCTCACCGGAGCAGGGGCGTTATCAGCCCCAGCATTTT. This sequence encodes CASSPEQGRYQPQHF.

The chain recombines TRBV19 with TRBJ1-5, with 7 nucleotides matching TRBD1. From germline, CDR1 is LNHDA and CDR2 SQIVND (reference sequence). V shed 10 bases and J 4 bases; nucleotides not matched to a gene: 7. This CDR3 is built from 13 residues. CDR3 loop: CATSDRRNQPQHF. Here the CDR3 DNA reads TGTGCCACCTCGGACAGGAGAAATCAGCCCCAGCATTTT.